What follows is one T cell receptor (beta chain) and its context. At one end, the junction sequence differs from germline, possibly due to a read error. This entry belongs to a study of T cells in Graves' hyperthyroidism and ophthalmopathy. The TCR beta CDR3 regions underwent amplification using RNA transcripts as the source. RT-PCR in the first round (using the HTBI primer set) targeted the TCR CDR3. TCRdb redid the calling of the multiplex PCR reads with MiXCR, one entry per CDR3 protein. The data show some 800,000 distinct CDR3 sequences, over 35% seen once. Looked up from germline, CDR1 is SNHLY and CDR2 is FYNNEI. There are 12 residues in the CDR3.

The receptor was derived from a young man with Graves' hyperthyroidism. Sequenced material: blood. The J gene is TRBJ2-2, the V gene TRBV2, with D possibly matching TRBD2 (6 bases). The CDR3 DNA reads as TGTGCCAGCAGTTTGTACACCGGGGGGCTGTTTTTT. This sequence encodes CASSLYTGGLFF.